Detailed here is one T cell receptor beta chain. No antigen is known for it. Base qualities are not recorded, but no much larger clone differs from it by a single base. These data are taken from a study of blood T cell repertoires in COVID-19 (dated by TCRdb to between 2020 and 2021). The study in broad terms: Collaborator samples came from the United States, Italy and Spain and covered acute and convalescent phases of COVID-19. The prospective study material was composed of cDNA or gDNA derived from T cells, B-cell-depleted T cells, or PBMCs. The dataset comprised deeply sampled blood TCRbeta repertoires from subjects exposed to, actively infected with, or recovered from COVID-19. The repertoires were made available in a free public database intended to serve as a resource for research on the immune response to SARS-CoV-2. Samples were obtained from the ongoing ImmuneRACE study (first 160 participants) and from over 1,000 subjects provided by 6 global collaborators. Sample metadata almost always included a de-identified subject ID, COVID-19 status, age in years and sex. Where available, HLA class I and class II types were obtained from metadata supplied by the sample provider rather than from assay-based typing. Overall results and qualifications from the work: Clinical and demographic metadata were provided uncurated, with the amount varying by source and participant.

The CDR3 holds 13 amino acids from the cysteine to the phenylalanine. Here the CDR3 DNA is all that survives: 39 bases in frame from base 1. The germline V gene (reference sequence) supplies CDR1 LGHDT and CDR2 YNNKEL. The germline ends are 13 bases apart after V is trimmed by 0 bases and J by 10 bases. The collaborating institutions used their own protocols to collect whole blood in K2EDTA tubes. Collaborator samples were shipped for TCRbeta analysis as frozen whole blood, isolated PBMCs, or DNA extracted from either sample type. The immunoSEQ Assay, a bias-controlled multiplex PCR, was used to amplify TCRbeta CDR3 regions from genomic DNA. In the original analysis: Nucleated cell counts per sample were estimated from amplification of reference gene primers within the assay. Sequence reads were collapsed and filtered to measure the absolute abundance of every unique TCRbeta CDR3 rearrangement. For each sample, productive Simpson clonality was calculated by taking the square root of Simpson's diversity index across productive rearrangements. TCRdb re-hosts the immuneACCESS table, in-frame sequences only. Its copies lack some clones; in the studies checked, an unresolved V gene accounts for under half of them, and the cause for the rest is not known. V and J calls and clone size are copied from that table; D and trimming were computed from the DNA. Across this sample there are some 200,000 clones, with about 86% seen only once. About 0.72% of the sample comes from the top ten.

The source of this sequence is a woman between 65 and 79 years old with acute or convalescent COVID-19. Here the chain combines TRBV3-1 (or the pseudogene TRBV3-2) and TRBJ2-7; the D gene is perhaps TRBD1, on 5 matching bases. The specimen was peripheral blood. The nucleotides read TGTGCCAGCAGCCAAGATCACCAGGGCCAACAGTACTTC. It translates to CASSQDHQGQQYF.